This T cell receptor beta chain was documented in a study of blood T cells in healthy people across ages. Study-wide results and limits: The fall in TCR beta diversity per million T cells was roughly linear with age.

This CDR3 has 17 residues. A second PCR, run for roughly 7 to 11 cycles, used a sample-barcoded 5' primer plus a J-beta primer mix. Unique molecular identifiers of 12 random nucleotides labeled each cDNA. TCRdb re-called the 5' RACE reads with MiXCR, one entry per CDR3 protein. Counted here are 630,000 or so distinct CDR3 sequences, approximately 31% occurring once; the ten biggest clones make up 15%. Details on this clonotype: As yet, its antigen is unknown. This clone may be a read error of a much larger clone one base away.

Sequences were obtained from blood. This clonotype was sampled from a woman aged 80 or over in good health. The chain carries TRBV12-3 or TRBV12-4 and TRBJ1-2, with 12 bases identical to TRBD1. The CDR3 here is CTSSPGTGGPLGYGYTF. Here the CDR3 DNA reads TGTACCAGCAGCCCCGGGACAGGGGGCCCTCTAGGCTATGGCTACACCTTC.